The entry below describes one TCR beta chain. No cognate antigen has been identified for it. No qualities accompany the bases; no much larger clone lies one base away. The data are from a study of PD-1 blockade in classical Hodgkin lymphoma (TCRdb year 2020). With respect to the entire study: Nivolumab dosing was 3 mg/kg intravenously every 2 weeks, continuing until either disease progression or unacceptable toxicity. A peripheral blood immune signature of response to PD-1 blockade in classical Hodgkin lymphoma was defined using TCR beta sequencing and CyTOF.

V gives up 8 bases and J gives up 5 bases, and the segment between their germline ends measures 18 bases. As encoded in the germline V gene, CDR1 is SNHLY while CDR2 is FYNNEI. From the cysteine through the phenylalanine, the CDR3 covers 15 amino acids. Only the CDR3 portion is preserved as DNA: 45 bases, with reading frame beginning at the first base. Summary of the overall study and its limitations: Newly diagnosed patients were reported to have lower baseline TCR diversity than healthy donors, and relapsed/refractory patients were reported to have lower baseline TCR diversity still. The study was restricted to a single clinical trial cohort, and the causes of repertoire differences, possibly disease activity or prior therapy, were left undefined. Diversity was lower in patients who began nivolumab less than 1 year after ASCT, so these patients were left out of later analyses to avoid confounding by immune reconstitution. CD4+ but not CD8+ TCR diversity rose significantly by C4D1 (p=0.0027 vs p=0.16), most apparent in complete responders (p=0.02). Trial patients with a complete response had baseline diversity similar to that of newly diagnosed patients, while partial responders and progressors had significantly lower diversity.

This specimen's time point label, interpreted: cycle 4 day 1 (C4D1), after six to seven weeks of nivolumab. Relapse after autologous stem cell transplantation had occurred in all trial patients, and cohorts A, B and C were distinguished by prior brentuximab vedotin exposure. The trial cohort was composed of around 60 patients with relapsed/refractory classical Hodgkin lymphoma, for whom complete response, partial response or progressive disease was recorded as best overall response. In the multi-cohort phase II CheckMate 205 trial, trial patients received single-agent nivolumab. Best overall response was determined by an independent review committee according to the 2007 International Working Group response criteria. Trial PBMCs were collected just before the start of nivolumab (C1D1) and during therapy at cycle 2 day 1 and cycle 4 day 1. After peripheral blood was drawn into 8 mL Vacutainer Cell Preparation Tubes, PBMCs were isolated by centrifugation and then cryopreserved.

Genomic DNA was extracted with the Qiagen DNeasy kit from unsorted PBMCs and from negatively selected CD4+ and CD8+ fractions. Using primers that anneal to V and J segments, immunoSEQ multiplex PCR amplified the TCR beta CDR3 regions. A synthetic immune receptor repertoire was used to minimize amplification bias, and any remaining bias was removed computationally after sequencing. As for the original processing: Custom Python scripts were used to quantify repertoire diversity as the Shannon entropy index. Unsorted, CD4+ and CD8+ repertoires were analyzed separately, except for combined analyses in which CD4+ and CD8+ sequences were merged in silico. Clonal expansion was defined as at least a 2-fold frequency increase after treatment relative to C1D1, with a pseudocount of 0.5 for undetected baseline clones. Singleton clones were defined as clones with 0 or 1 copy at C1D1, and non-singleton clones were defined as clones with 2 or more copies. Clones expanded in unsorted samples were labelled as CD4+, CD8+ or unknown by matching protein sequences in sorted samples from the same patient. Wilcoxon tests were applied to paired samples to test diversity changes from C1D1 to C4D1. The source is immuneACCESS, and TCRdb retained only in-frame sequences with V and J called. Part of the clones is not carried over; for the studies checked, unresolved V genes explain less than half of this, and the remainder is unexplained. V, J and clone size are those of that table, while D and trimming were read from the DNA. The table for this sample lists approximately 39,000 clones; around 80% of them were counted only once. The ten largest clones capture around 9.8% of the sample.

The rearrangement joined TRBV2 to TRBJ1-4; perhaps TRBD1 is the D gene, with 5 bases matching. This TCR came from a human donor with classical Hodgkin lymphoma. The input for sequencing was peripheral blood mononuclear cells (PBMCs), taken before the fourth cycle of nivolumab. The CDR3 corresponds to CASHIYMGLNEKLFF. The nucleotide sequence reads TGTGCCAGCCATATCTATATGGGACTCAATGAAAAACTGTTTTTT.